This T cell receptor (beta chain) was sequenced during a study of T cell clonality in common variable immunodeficiency. Findings of the study overall: Links between repertoire features and CVID complications were heterogeneity-limited. Common variable immunodeficiency TCR beta sequences reportedly had fewer deletions and N-nucleotide insertions.

This clone was seen more than once but under ten times. What it binds is unknown. The read stops 3 residues short of the end of the CDR3; the missing end is completed from the germline J gene. The CDR3 loop spans 16 amino acids. Trimming took 6 bases from V and 0 from J; bases not matched to a gene: 6. Germline CDR1 and CDR2: LNHDA and SQIVND (reference sequence). Blood came from CVID subjects not ill and not taking immunomodulatory or immunosuppressive medication. Data came from immunoSEQ multiplex PCR; TCRdb stores just in-frame clones and leaves some out. The sample is made up of around 32,000 clones, none counted only once.

This chain joins TRBV19 and TRBJ1-5; TRBD1 agrees at 9 bases. This sequence originates from a human donor with common variable immunodeficiency. Sequenced: peripheral blood mononuclear cells. CDR3 sequence: CASRKTGGYSNQPQHF. CDR3 DNA (partial): TGTGCCAGTAGAAAAACAGGGGGCTATAGCAATCAGCCC.